This TCR beta chain was sequenced during a study of blood T cell repertoires in COVID-19. The method was immunoSEQ multiplex PCR; TCRdb's version includes in-frame clones alone and lacks a portion of them. The data show tens of thousands of clones, around 80% seen once. The CDR3 loop spans 16 amino acids. Trimming stripped 0 bases from V and 2 bases from J, with 12 bases between. CDR1 is LNHNV and CDR2 is YYDKDF in the germline V gene (reference sequence). The sample was peripheral blood. The TCR sequence derives from a man aged 50-59 years with active COVID-19. This rearrangement joins TRBV15 to TRBJ2-3; D is unclear. CDR3 in DNA: TGTGCCACCAGCAGAGATTACGGCGGCATCACAGATACGCAGTATTTT. As protein: CATSRDYGGITDTQYF.